What follows are 14 T cell receptor beta chains derived from one specimen sequenced in a study of T cell responses to AZD1222 COVID-19 vaccine. Assay: immunoSEQ multiplex PCR; the TCRdb copy retains only in-frame clones and omits some. Seen here are about 110,000 clones, roughly 82% observed once, and the top ten hold 5%. Sequenced material: peripheral blood, taken on day 0 of AZD1222 vaccination. All receptors derive from an adult in good health.

The chain has TRBV2 and TRBJ2-7, with D perhaps matching TRBD2 (7 bases). Germline-derived CDR1 and CDR2 are SNHLY and FYNNEI. The CDR3 consists of 15 residues. Trimming pared 4 bases from V and 3 bases from J, leaving 16 bases between. The CDR3 spells CASSVEGRGLYEQYF. CDR3 nucleotide sequence: TGTGCCAGCAGTGTGGAGGGGCGGGGGCTCTACGAGCAGTACTTC.

The J gene is TRBJ1-1, the V gene TRBV2; unclear D gene. Trimming shortened V by 4 bases and J by 1 base, and 13 bases separated the two germline ends. This CDR3 is built from 15 residues. Germline loops: CDR1 SNHLY, CDR2 FYNNEI. The chain's CDR3 is CASSVDFLGNTEAFF. In nucleotides, the CDR3 is TGTGCCAGCAGTGTGGATTTTTTGGGGAACACTGAAGCTTTCTTT. Full variable domain (remainder filled in from reference TRBV2 and TRBJ1-1): EPEVTQTPSHQVTQMGQEVILRCVPISNHLYFYWYRQILGQKVEFLVSFYNNEISEKSEIFDDQFSVERPDGSNFTLKIRSTKLEDSAMYFCASSVDFLGNTEAFFGQGTRLTVV.

The chain combines TRBV12-5 with TRBJ2-6; no definite D call. The CDR3 is 13 residues long. The germline V gene has CDR1 LGHNT and CDR2 FRNRAP. Trimming pared 2 bases from V and 4 bases from J, leaving 3 bases between. The CDR3: CASGLKGANVLTF. CDR3 sequence (DNA): TGTGCTAGTGGTTTGAAAGGGGCCAACGTCCTGACTTTC.

This clone was found a few times. This chain joins TRBV7-2 and TRBJ2-7; no clear D. Trimming left V 5 bases short and J 2 bases short, with 7 bases between. The CDR3 totals 12 residues. CDR1 is SGHTA, CDR2 FQGNSA, per germline. Here the CDR3 DNA reads TGTGCCAGCAGCGTCACTACCTACGAGCAGTACTTC. Translating gives CASSVTTYEQYF.

The rearrangement uses TRBV19 and TRBJ1-5; 9 bases align to TRBD1. The J segment lost 2 bases and the V segment lost 5 bases, leaving 10 bases of the junction unmatched. CDR3 length: 17 amino acids. CDR1 and CDR2 from the germline V gene are LNHDA and SQIVND (reference sequence). CDR3 in amino acids: CASSVRTGAGGNQPQHF. In nucleotides, the CDR3 is TGTGCCAGTAGTGTCCGGACAGGGGCTGGAGGCAATCAGCCCCAGCATTTT.

This clone appeared a few times. Other nucleotide sequences from this sample produce the same CDR3. The V gene is TRBV15, the J gene TRBJ1-2; 8 bases map to TRBD1. The CDR3 contains 14 residues. Looked up from germline, CDR1 is LNHNV and CDR2 is YYDKDF (reference sequence). The ends lost 3 bases at V and 3 bases at J; junction bases unmatched: 3. CDR3 residues: CATSRDREDYGYTF. As DNA, the CDR3 is TGTGCCACCAGCAGGGACAGGGAGGACTATGGCTACACCTTC.

This chain joins TRBV12-3 or TRBV12-4 and TRBJ1-6; D is ambiguous. The CDR3 runs to 13 residues. With 6 bases removed from V and 7 bases from J, the gap between germline ends came to 10 bases. In DNA form, the CDR3 reads TGTGCCAGCAGCCTATCAGTCAATTCACCCCTCCACTTT. It yields the protein CASSLSVNSPLHF.

The rearrangement joins TRBV5-1 to TRBJ1-2; 7 nucleotides align to TRBD1. Germline CDR1 reads SGHRS; CDR2 reads YFSETQ. V gave up 4 bases and J gave up 4 bases; unmatched junction bases: 13. This CDR3 has 16 amino acids. The CDR3 protein is CASSPIGTATPYGYTF. As DNA, the CDR3 is TGCGCCAGCAGCCCAATCGGGACAGCAACTCCCTATGGCTACACCTTC.

Concerning this clone itself: One end of the junction varies from germline; a read error may be responsible. The chain joins TRBV5-1 to TRBJ2-1; TRBD2 is a possible D gene (6 bases). Germline V CDR1 and CDR2: SGHRS, YFSETQ. This CDR3 comprises 15 residues. CDR3 sequence reads: CASRLDGSSYNEQFF. The CDR3 DNA follows: TGCGCCAGCAGATTGGACGGGAGCTCCTACAATGAGCAGTTCTTC.

This clone was seen only a few times. The V call is TRBV4-2, the J call TRBJ2-1; D is possibly TRBD2 (6 bases). The CDR3 is 15 amino acids. Germline V lookup: CDR1 LGHNA, CDR2 YNFKEQ. V was pared by 4 bases and J by 2 bases, with 12 bases between. The CDR3 DNA is TGTGCCAGCAGCCGGGACTGGGACGCCTACAATGAGCAGTTCTTC. Translation gives CASSRDWDAYNEQFF.

This clone appeared a few times. This sequence joins TRBV4-1 and TRBJ2-1; 9 bases align to TRBD2. Germline CDR1 reads MGHRA; CDR2 reads YSYEKL. V lost 3 bases and J lost 3; bases outside the gene matches: 9. The CDR3 consists of 17 residues. In DNA, the CDR3 is TGCGCCAGCAGCCATGTTGGACTAGCGAGACACTACAATGAGCAGTTCTTC. It is translated as CASSHVGLARHYNEQFF.

The rearrangement uses TRBV21-1 and TRBJ1-3. TRBV21-1 is assigned pseudogene status. CDR3 length: 14 amino acids. The CDR3 loop reads CASKRYNSGNTIYF. CDR3 sequence (DNA): TGTGCCAGCAAAAGGTATAACTCTGGAAACACCATATATTTT.

The rearrangement uses TRBV5-6 and TRBJ1-4; a weak D match, TRBD1 (5 bases). CDR3 length: 15 residues. The V and J ends lost 4 bases and 5 bases respectively, with 15 bases between them. CDR1 is SGHDT, CDR2 YYEEEE, per germline. The CDR3 DNA reads as TGTGCCAGCAGCCGCTATGTAGAGGGGAATGAAAAACTGTTTTTT. Translation: CASSRYVEGNEKLFF.

The chain joins TRBV5-8 to TRBJ2-5; 11 nucleotides agree with TRBD2. Germline-derived CDR1 and CDR2 are SGHTS and YDEGEE. The CDR3 is made up of 15 amino acids. V shed 4 bases and J 9 bases; nucleotides not matched to a gene: 11. The chain's CDR3 is CASSPSGGPTGAQYF. The DNA for the CDR3 is TGTGCCAGCAGCCCTAGCGGGGGGCCCACCGGGGCCCAGTACTTC.